One TCR beta chain is described in this entry. Its antigen is still unknown. It was across several immunoSEQ plates that each subset's genomic DNA was evenly split. In replicate PCRs of sorted subsets, roughly 190 ng DNA, tens of thousands of T cell genomes, was used. TCRdb's copy holds only in-frame clones and misses some; the assay was immunoSEQ multiplex PCR. This sample has approximately 1.9 million clones, with 93% found just once. The record originates from a study of shared clonotypes between healthy human individuals. Study overall: Each donor had three CD4 naive, three CD4 memory, two CD8 naive and one CD8 memory plate. Broader study findings: As a rule, naive subsets had a larger estimated richness than memory subsets.

Naivety among CD8 cells was defined by CD45RO negativity and positive CCR7 selection, thereby excluding terminally differentiated effector memory CD45RA+ cells. The CDR3 totals 14 residues. V lost 3 bases and J 0 bases, leaving 10 bases between the germline ends. Germline CDR1 is SGDLS and CDR2 is YYNGEE. The TCR was taken from a man aged 18-30 years in good health. Some clones in this sample may be carry-over from other donors' samples. The sample taken for sequencing was naive CD8+ T cells from PBMCs. V gene TRBV9 combines with J gene TRBJ2-7, with D tentatively TRBD2 (6 bases). The CDR3 DNA follows: TGTGCCAGCAGCGACTCGGGAGCCTCCTACGAGCAGTACTTC. Translating it yields CASSDSGASYEQYF. The entire variable domain, with the rest obtained from reference TRBV9 and TRBJ2-7, is as follows: DSGVTQTPKHLITATGQRVTLRCSPRSGDLSVYWYQQSLDQGLQFLIQYYNGEERAKGNILERFSAQQFPDLHSELNLSSLELGDSALYFCASSDSGASYEQYFGPGTRLTVT.